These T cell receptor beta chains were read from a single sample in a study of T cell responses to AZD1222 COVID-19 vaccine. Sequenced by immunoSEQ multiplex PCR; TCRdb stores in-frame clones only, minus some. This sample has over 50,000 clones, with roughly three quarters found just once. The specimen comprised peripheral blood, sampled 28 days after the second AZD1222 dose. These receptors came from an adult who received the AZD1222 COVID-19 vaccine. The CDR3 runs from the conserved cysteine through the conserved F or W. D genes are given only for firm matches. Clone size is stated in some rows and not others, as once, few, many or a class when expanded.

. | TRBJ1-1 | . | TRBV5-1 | CASSLNEGRTEAFF | TGCGCCAGCAGCTTGAACGAGGGCAGGACTGAAGCTTTCTTT
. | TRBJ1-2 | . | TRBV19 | CASSIQGPGYTF | TGTGCCAGTAGTATACAGGGGCCTGGCTACACCTTC
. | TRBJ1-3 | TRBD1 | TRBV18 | CASSLEQGFAGNTIYF | TGTGCCAGCTCACTAGAACAGGGGTTCGCCGGAAACACCATATATTTT
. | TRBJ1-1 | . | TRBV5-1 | CASSSTGTDEAFF | TGCGCCAGCAGCTCAACAGGGACGGATGAAGCTTTCTTT
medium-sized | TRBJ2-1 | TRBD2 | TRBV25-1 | CASSGSLAVSYNEQFF | TGTGCCAGCAGTGGATCACTAGCGGTGTCCTACAATGAGCAGTTCTTC
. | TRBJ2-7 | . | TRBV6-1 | CASSERRGIEQYF | TGTGCCAGCAGTGAACGTAGGGGGATCGAGCAGTACTTC
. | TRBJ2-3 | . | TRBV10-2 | CASSLQGSGTDTQYF | TGCGCCAGCAGTTTACAGGGCTCGGGCACAGATACGCAGTATTTT
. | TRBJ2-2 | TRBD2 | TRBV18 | CASSQLAETNTGELFF | TGTGCCAGCTCCCAACTAGCGGAGACGAACACCGGGGAGCTGTTTTTT
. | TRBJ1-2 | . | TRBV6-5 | CASSRTDANYGYTF | TGTGCCAGCAGTCGGACAGACGCTAACTATGGCTACACCTTC
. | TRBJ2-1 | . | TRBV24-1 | CATSERGGRIANEQFF | TGTGCCACCAGTGAGCGAGGCGGACGGATAGCTAATGAGCAGTTCTTC
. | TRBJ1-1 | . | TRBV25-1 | CASSEAAGVHTEAFF | TGTGCCAGCAGTGAAGCGGCAGGGGTCCACACTGAAGCTTTCTTT
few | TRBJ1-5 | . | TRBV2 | CASSVTGTVSNQPQHF | TGTGCCAGCAGTGTTACTGGGACGGTGAGCAATCAGCCCCAGCATTTT
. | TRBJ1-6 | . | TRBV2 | CASSRPQRNSPLHF | TGTGCCAGCAGTCGCCCGCAAAGAAATTCACCCCTCCACTTT
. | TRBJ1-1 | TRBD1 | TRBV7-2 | CASSLQGANTEAFF | TGTGCCAGCAGCTTACAGGGGGCAAATACTGAAGCTTTCTTT
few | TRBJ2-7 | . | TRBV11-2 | CASSPLPADYEQYF | TGTGCCAGCAGCCCGTTACCCGCAGACTACGAGCAGTACTTC
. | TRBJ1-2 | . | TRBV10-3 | CAITSPGLYGYTF | TGTGCCATCACCTCCCCAGGCCTCTATGGCTACACCTTC
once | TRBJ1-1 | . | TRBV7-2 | CASSLGGRENTEAFF | TGTGCCAGCAGCTTAGGAGGCAGGGAGAACACTGAAGCTTTCTTT
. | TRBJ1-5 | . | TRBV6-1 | CASSDRGNQPQHF | TGTGCCAGCAGTGATAGGGGGAATCAGCCCCAGCATTTT
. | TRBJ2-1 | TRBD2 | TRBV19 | CASSRSGIEQFF | TGTGCCAGTAGTCGTAGCGGGATCGAGCAGTTCTTC
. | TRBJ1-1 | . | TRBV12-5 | CASGLNMNTEAFF | TGTGCTAGTGGCTTGAATATGAACACTGAAGCTTTCTTT
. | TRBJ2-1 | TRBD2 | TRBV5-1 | CASSLGLAVVNEQFF | TGCGCCAGCAGCTTGGGCCTAGCGGTGGTGAATGAGCAGTTCTTC
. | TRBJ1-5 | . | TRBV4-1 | CASSQGGTFVNQPQHF | TGCGCCAGCAGCCAAGGGGGGACTTTTGTAAATCAGCCCCAGCATTTT
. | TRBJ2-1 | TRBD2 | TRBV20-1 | CSASRLAGGNEQFF | TGCAGTGCTAGTCGCCTAGCGGGCGGCAATGAGCAGTTCTTC
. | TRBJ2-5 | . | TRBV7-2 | CASSLSPQETQYF | TGTGCCAGCAGCTTGAGCCCCCAAGAGACCCAGTACTTC
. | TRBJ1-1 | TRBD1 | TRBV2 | CASSATGENTEAFF | TGTGCCAGCAGCGCTACAGGGGAAAACACTGAAGCTTTCTTT
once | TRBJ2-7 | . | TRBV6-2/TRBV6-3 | CASSLYPSLGTYEQYF | TGTGCCAGCAGCCTCTACCCGAGCCTTGGGACCTACGAGCAGTACTTC
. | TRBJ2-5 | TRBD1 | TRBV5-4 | CASSPRTGQETQYF | TGTGCCAGCAGCCCTAGGACAGGGCAGGAGACCCAGTACTTC
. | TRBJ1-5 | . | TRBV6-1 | CASSGAALNQPQHF | TGTGCCAGCAGTGGAGCGGCCCTCAATCAGCCCCAGCATTTT
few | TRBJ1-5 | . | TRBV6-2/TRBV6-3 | CASSWTDHQPQHF | TGTGCCAGCAGTTGGACGGATCATCAGCCCCAGCATTTT
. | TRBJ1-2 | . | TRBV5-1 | CASSLNAGTRSYTF | TGCGCCAGCAGCCTGAACGCCGGGACAAGGAGCTACACCTTC
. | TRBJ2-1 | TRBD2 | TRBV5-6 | CASSFLAGGTYNEQFF | TGTGCCAGCAGCTTTCTAGCGGGGGGGACCTACAATGAGCAGTTCTTC
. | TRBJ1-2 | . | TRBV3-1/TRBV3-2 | CASSLSAQTNYGYTF | TGTGCCAGCAGCCTATCAGCCCAAACTAACTATGGCTACACCTTC
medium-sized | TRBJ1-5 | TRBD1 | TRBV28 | CAGQGFSNQPQHF | TGTGCCGGACAGGGGTTTAGCAATCAGCCCCAGCATTTT
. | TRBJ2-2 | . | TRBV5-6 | CASSRNRNTGELFF | TGTGCCAGCAGCCGAAACCGGAACACCGGGGAGCTGTTTTTT
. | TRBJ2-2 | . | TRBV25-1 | CASRDERLVGTGELFF | TGTGCCAGCAGAGACGAAAGACTAGTAGGTACCGGGGAGCTGTTTTTT
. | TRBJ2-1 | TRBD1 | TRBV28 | CASGDRGLPRSNEQFF | TGTGCCAGCGGGGACAGGGGCCTTCCGAGGTCGAATGAGCAGTTCTTC
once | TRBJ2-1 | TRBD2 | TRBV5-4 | CASRGAGGPHNEQFF | TGTGCCAGCAGAGGAGCGGGAGGGCCTCACAATGAGCAGTTCTTC
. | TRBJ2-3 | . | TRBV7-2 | CASSLYVDTQYF | TGTGCCAGCAGCTTATATGTGGATACGCAGTATTTT
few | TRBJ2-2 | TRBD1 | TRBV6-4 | CASGSTGGNTGELFF | TGTGCCAGCGGATCCACAGGGGGAAACACCGGGGAGCTGTTTTTT
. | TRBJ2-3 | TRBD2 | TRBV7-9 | CASSLLAGGYGDTQYF | TGTGCCAGCAGCTTACTAGCGGGGGGATACGGTGATACGCAGTATTTT
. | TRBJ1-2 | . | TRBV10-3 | CAISESSGGSYGYTF | TGTGCCATCAGTGAGTCGAGTGGGGGATCCTATGGCTACACCTTC
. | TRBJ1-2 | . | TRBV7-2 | CASSSRMTEGYGYTF | TGTGCCAGCAGCTCTAGAATGACAGAAGGATATGGCTACACCTTC
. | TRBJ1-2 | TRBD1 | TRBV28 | CASSFLGTGLAGYGYTF | TGTGCCAGCAGTTTCCTCGGGACAGGTTTAGCCGGGTATGGCTACACCTTC
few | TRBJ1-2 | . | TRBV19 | CASSMGRPNYGYTF | TGTGCCAGTAGTATGGGACGTCCGAACTATGGCTACACCTTC
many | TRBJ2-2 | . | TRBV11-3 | CASSLDPGGELFF | TGTGCCAGCAGCTTAGACCCAGGCGGGGAGCTGTTTTTT